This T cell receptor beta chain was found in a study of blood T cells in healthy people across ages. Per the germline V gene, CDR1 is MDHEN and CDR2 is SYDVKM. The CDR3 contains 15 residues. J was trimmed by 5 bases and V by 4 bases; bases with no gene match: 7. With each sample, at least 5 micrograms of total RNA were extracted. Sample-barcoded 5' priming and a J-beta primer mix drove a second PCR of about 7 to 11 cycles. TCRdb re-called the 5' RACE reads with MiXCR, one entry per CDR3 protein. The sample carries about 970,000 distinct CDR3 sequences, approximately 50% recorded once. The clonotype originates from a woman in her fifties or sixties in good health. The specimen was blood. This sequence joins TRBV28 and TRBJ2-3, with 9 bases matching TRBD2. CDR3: CASSSIAGARDTQYF. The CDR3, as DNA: TGTGCCAGCAGTTCCATAGCGGGAGCTCGAGATACGCAGTATTTT.